This TCR gamma chain appears in the sequencing data of a study of gamma-delta T cells after stem cell transplantation. TCRdb redid the clone calls on the RT-PCR reads with CATT. The table includes over 150 gamma-chain clones, under 30% detected once. This clone was observed a handful of times. This likely stems from a read error, as it lies one base from a far larger clone. Within the sample, other DNA sequences also encode this same CDR3. The CDR3 has 17 amino acids. Per germline, CDR1 EGSTGY and CDR2 YDSYTSSV. Sequenced material: gamma-delta T cells. The chain employs TRGV4 and TRGJP2. The J gene was not available in TCRdb and was assigned here by matching the DNA to germline segments. This TCR was recovered from a human donor. It is not recorded whose cells these are; they may come from a transplant donor. CDR3 region: CATWDEGRMGSDWIKTF. CDR3 coding DNA: TGTGCTACCTGGGATGAGGGGCGTATGGGTAGTGATTGGATCAAGACGTTT.